Listed below are T cell receptor beta chains from one sample, sequenced in a study of shared clonotypes between healthy human individuals. Measured with immunoSEQ multiplex PCR; TCRdb has only the in-frame clones, and not every one. The sample has around 2.5 million clones; roughly 93% are singletons. The sequencing sample was made of naive CD4+ T cells from PBMCs. These receptors were taken from a man aged 18 to 30 in good health. Some clones in this sample may be carry-over from other donors' samples. The CDR3 runs from the conserved cysteine through the conserved F or W. A D gene is named only where the DNA matches it firmly. A clone size is listed for some rows: how often the clone was seen (once, few, many), or a class if it is expanded.

TRBV27	TRBJ1-2	TRBD1	-	TGTGCCAGCAGTGGCACAGGGGAGAACTATGGCTACACCTTC	CASSGTGENYGYTF
TRBV5-1	TRBJ2-2	TRBD1	-	TGCGCCAGCAGCTTGGGACAGGGAGAGCTGTTTTTT	CASSLGQGELFF
TRBV10-3	TRBJ1-1	-	few	TGTGCCATCAGTATAGATTCGACAGTGAACACTGAAGCTTTCTTT	CAISIDSTVNTEAFF
TRBV7-9	TRBJ2-7	-	-	TGTGCCAGCAGCCCGGAGTACGGAGAGCAGTACTTC	CASSPEYGEQYF
TRBV19	TRBJ2-3	TRBD2	-	TGTGCCAGTAGTATCAGACTAGCGGGAGGCCCCACAGATACGCAGTATTTT	CASSIRLAGGPTDTQYF
TRBV6-6	TRBJ2-2	-	-	TGTGCCAGCAGCTCCGCCCGGGAGACCGGGGAGCTGTTTTTT	CASSSARETGELFF
TRBV11-2	TRBJ2-7	-	-	TGTGCCAGCAGCTTGGCGTACGAGCAGTACTTC	CASSLAYEQYF
TRBV10-1	TRBJ2-2	TRBD2	-	TGCGCCAGCCGAGGGAGCGGGGGACCCACCGGGGAGCTGTTTTTT	CASRGSGGPTGELFF
TRBV5-1	TRBJ2-3	TRBD2	-	TGCGCCAGCAGCTCGGGGACTAGCAGGAGGGCCGCCACAGATACGCAGTATTTT	CASSSGTSRRAATDTQYF
TRBV28	TRBJ1-5	-	few	TGTGCCAGCAGTTTATCCCCTAGGGGCCAGCATTTT	CASSLSPRGQHF
TRBV18	TRBJ2-7	-	-	TGTGCCAGCTCACCGCAGGGCGGTGGCTCCCACGAGCAGTACTTC	CASSPQGGGSHEQYF
TRBV12-5	TRBJ2-7	TRBD2	-	TGTGCTAGTGGTCGGGGGACTAGCGGAATCTACGAGCAGTACTTC	CASGRGTSGIYEQYF
TRBV5-1	TRBJ2-2	-	once	TGCGCCAGCAGCTTGTCGTCCTTGGACTCCTACACCGGGGAGCTGTTTTTT	CASSLSSLDSYTGELFF
TRBV5-1	TRBJ2-6	-	-	TGCGCCAGCAGCTTGGGTGCTGGGGCCAACGTCCTGACTTTC	CASSLGAGANVLTF
TRBV2	TRBJ2-3	TRBD2	-	TGTGCCAGCAGCACAGCGGGAGGAAGCACAGATACGCAGTATTTT	CASSTAGGSTDTQYF
TRBV6-5	TRBJ2-7	-	-	TGTGCCAGCAGTTACTCCCGGAACTCCTACGAGCAGTACTTC	CASSYSRNSYEQYF
TRBV2	TRBJ1-2	-	few	TGTGCCAGCAGTCTGGGGGTGGCCTATGGCTACACCTTC	CASSLGVAYGYTF
TRBV5-1	TRBJ2-3	TRBD1	-	TGCGCCAGCAGCTTAGGACAGGCACCAGATACGCAGTATTTT	CASSLGQAPDTQYF
TRBV2	TRBJ2-1	TRBD2	-	TGTGCCAGCAGTGATCCTAGCGGGGCCTCCTACAATGAGCAGTTCTTC	CASSDPSGASYNEQFF
TRBV11-2	TRBJ2-3	-	-	TGTGCCAGCAGCTTAGCCTTCCTTTCCACAGATACGCAGTATTTT	CASSLAFLSTDTQYF
TRBV5-1	TRBJ2-7	TRBD2	-	TGCGCCAGTAGCTTTAGCGGGGTTCCGGACGACGAGCAGTACTTC	CASSFSGVPDDEQYF
TRBV14	TRBJ2-3	-	-	TGTGCCAGCAGCCAACGGGAGTTCGGCACAGATACGCAGTATTTT	CASSQREFGTDTQYF
TRBV5-1	TRBJ2-5	TRBD2	-	TGCGCCAGCAGCTTGGGGCTAGCGGGACCGTCGGGGGAGACCCAGTACTTC	CASSLGLAGPSGETQYF
TRBV28	TRBJ2-7	-	-	TGTGCCAGCAGTTTATTCAGCTCCTACGGGCAGTACTTC	CASSLFSSYGQYF
TRBV5-1	TRBJ2-1	-	-	TGCGCCAGCAGCCCCCCCGGGCAGCTGCAGTTCTTC	CASSPPGQLQFF
TRBV7-8	TRBJ2-3	-	once	TGTGCCAGCAGCTTAGTAGCCGGGGGAGCAGATACGCAGTATTTT	CASSLVAGGADTQYF
TRBV10-3	TRBJ1-5	-	-	TGTGCCTCTTGGCGGGAATATAGCAATCAGCCCCAGCATTTT	CASWREYSNQPQHF
TRBV29-1	TRBJ2-3	-	once	TGCAGCGTTGAGAGGCATACTAGCACAGATACGCAGTATTTT	CSVERHTSTDTQYF
TRBV25-1	TRBJ2-2	TRBD1	-	TGTGCCAGCAGGGGACAGTCCAACACCGGGGAGCTGTTTTTT	CASRGQSNTGELFF
TRBV5-8	TRBJ2-1	-	-	TGTGCCAGCAGCAGTCCGGGACTGAGCTCCTACAATGAGCAGTTCTTC	CASSSPGLSSYNEQFF
TRBV18	TRBJ1-3	-	once	TGTGCCAGCTCACCACAAGACACCATATATTTT	CASSPQDTIYF
TRBV6-1	TRBJ1-1	TRBD1	-	TGTGCCAGCAGTGCGGCAGGGGGTGGAACTGAAGCTTTCTTT	CASSAAGGGTEAFF
TRBV6-5	TRBJ1-1	-	once	TGTGCCAGCAGTTGGGACGGGTACACTGAAGCTTTCTTT	CASSWDGYTEAFF
TRBV18	TRBJ1-2	TRBD1	-	TGTGCCAGCTCTCAACGCTCTACAGGACAGGGGAAAGCCTATGGCTACACCTTC	CASSQRSTGQGKAYGYTF
TRBV5-8	TRBJ2-1	-	-	TGTGCCAGCAGCTTGGCCGGGCTAGCGATTTACAATGAGCAGTTCTTC	CASSLAGLAIYNEQFF
TRBV5-1	TRBJ2-5	TRBD1	-	TGCGCCAGCAGCTCCGGAGGACAGGGGGCGGGAGAGACCCAGTACTTC	CASSSGGQGAGETQYF
TRBV30	TRBJ1-1	-	few	TGTGCCTGGAGTCGACAGGAGAACACTGAAGCTTTCTTT	CAWSRQENTEAFF
TRBV6-5	TRBJ1-6	-	-	TGTGCCAGCAGTTACAGCGGACGGAGAAATTCACCCCTCCACTTT	CASSYSGRRNSPLHF
TRBV28	TRBJ2-4	-	once	TGTGCCAGCAGTTTATGGGCAGTTAACTCCAAAAACATTCAGTACTTC	CASSLWAVNSKNIQYF
TRBV7-3	TRBJ1-3	-	-	TGTGCCAGCAGCTCCGGACGGAGTGGAAACACCATATATTTT	CASSSGRSGNTIYF
TRBV11-3	TRBJ2-1	-	-	TGTGCCAGCAGCTCCGCGGGCCTTGAGCAGTTCTTC	CASSSAGLEQFF
TRBV12-5	TRBJ2-1	-	-	TGTGCTAGTGGTTTGCGGGGGGACAGGTCAAACAATGAGCAGTTCTTC	CASGLRGDRSNNEQFF
TRBV15	TRBJ1-1	-	few	TGTGCCACCAGCAGAGTCCGGACTCCGACTGAAGCTTTCTTT	CATSRVRTPTEAFF
TRBV15	TRBJ2-1	-	-	TGTGCCACCAGCCGCCGTGACAGGCCCAGTGAGCAGTTCTTC	CATSRRDRPSEQFF
TRBV5-1	TRBJ2-3	TRBD1	-	TGCGCCAGCAGCTTGACCCCCGACAGGGGCCGTCTGTTT	CASSLTPDRGRLF
TRBV4-1	TRBJ2-5	-	-	TGCGCCAGCAGCCAGGGGGGCAGAGGTTACCAAGAGACCCAGTACTTC	CASSQGGRGYQETQYF
TRBV5-1	TRBJ1-4	-	-	TGCGCCAGCAGCTTGGAGGCAGTCCCTAATGAAAAACTGTTTTTT	CASSLEAVPNEKLFF
TRBV9	TRBJ1-6	-	-	TGTGCCAAAGGACAGACCAAGAATTCACCCCTCCACTTT	CAKGQTKNSPLHF
TRBV6-5	TRBJ1-5	-	-	TGTGCCAGCAGTTACGGGGGGGGTCAGCCCCAGCATTTT	CASSYGGGQPQHF
TRBV27	TRBJ2-5	TRBD2	once	TGTGCCAGCCGCGGACTAGCTCAAGAGACCCAGTACTTC	CASRGLAQETQYF
TRBV5-1	TRBJ2-1	-	once	TGCGCCAGCAGCTGGAAACAAATAGCGGAAAACTACAATGAGCAGTTCTTC	CASSWKQIAENYNEQFF
TRBV6-1	TRBJ1-5	-	few	TGTGCCAGCAGCCTCAGAAGCAATCAGCCCCAGCATTTT	CASSLRSNQPQHF
TRBV6-5	TRBJ1-2	-	-	TGTGCCAGCAGTTACAACAGGATCACTTCTAACTATGGCTACACCTTC	CASSYNRITSNYGYTF
TRBV5-1	TRBJ2-3	-	-	TGCGCCAGCAGCTTGTTGCGACCTGAAGGTACGCAGTATTTT	CASSLLRPEGTQYF
TRBV4-3	TRBJ2-3	-	-	TGCGCCAGCAGCCAAGGGGCGGCTAGCACAGATACGCAGTATTTT	CASSQGAASTDTQYF
TRBV5-1	TRBJ2-7	-	-	TGCGCCAGCAGGCCGGGCGACTACGAGCAGTACTTC	CASRPGDYEQYF
TRBV5-1	TRBJ2-3	-	-	TGCGCCAGCAGCTTGCCGGCCCTAAACCCGACAGATACGCAGTATTTT	CASSLPALNPTDTQYF
TRBV30	TRBJ1-4	-	-	TGTGCCTGGACGGGCCTCGCTAGGGAAAAACTGTTTTTT	CAWTGLAREKLFF
TRBV7-3	TRBJ2-2	-	few	TGTGCCAGCAGCTTACACTTCAGGGGAAGCACCGGGGAGCTGTTTTTT	CASSLHFRGSTGELFF